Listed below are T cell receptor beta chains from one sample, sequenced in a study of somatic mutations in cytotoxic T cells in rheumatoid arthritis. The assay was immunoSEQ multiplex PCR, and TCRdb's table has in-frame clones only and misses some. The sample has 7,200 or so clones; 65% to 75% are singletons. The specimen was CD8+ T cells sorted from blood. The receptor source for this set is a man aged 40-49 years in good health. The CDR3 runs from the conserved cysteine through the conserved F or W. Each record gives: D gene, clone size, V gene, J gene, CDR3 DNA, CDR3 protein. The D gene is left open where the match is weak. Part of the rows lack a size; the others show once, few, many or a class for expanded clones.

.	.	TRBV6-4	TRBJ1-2	TGTGCCAGCAGTGACGGATCTAACTATGGCTACACCTTC	CASSDGSNYGYTF
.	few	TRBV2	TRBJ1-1	TGTGCCAGCAGTGGGGAGAACACTGAAGCTTTCTTT	CASSGENTEAFF
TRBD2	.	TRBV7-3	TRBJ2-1	TGTGCCAGCAGCCCCGGGGGGGGTCTTCTGGATGAGCAGTTCTTC	CASSPGGGLLDEQFF
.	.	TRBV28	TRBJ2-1	TGTGCCAGCAGTTCCAACTCGGACTGGGATGAGCAGTTCTTC	CASSSNSDWDEQFF
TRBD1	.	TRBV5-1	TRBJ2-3	TGCGCCAGCAGCTACCGACAGGGTTTAGATACGCAGTATTTT	CASSYRQGLDTQYF
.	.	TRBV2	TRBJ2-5	TGTGCCAGCAGGATGATAGGGTCGAAGACCCAGTACTTC	CASRMIGSKTQYF
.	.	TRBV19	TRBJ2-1	TGTGCCAGTAGTGAGATGGGGACTGAGCAGTTCTTC	CASSEMGTEQFF
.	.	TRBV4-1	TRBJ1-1	TGCGCCAGCAGCCAAGATCTGGGGGTTCGCACTGAAGCTTTCTTT	CASSQDLGVRTEAFF
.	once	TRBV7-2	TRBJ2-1	TGTGCCAGCAGCTTCGACAGCCTCAATGAGCAGTTCTTC	CASSFDSLNEQFF
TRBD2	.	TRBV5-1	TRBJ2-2	TGCGCCAGCAGTCGCGGGGGGGGCCTAAACACCGGGGAGCTGTTTTTT	CASSRGGGLNTGELFF
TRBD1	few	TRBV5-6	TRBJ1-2	TGTGCCAGCTTTGCCGGGACAGGGTCATTGGAGGGCTACACCTTC	CASFAGTGSLEGYTF
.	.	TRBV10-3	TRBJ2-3	TGTGCCATCAGTGAGACCCTCGACACGGATGAGGGATATACGCAGTATTTT	CAISETLDTDEGYTQYF
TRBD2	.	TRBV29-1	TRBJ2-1	TGCAGCGTTCCCGGGACTACGTACAATGAGCAGTTCTTC	CSVPGTTYNEQFF
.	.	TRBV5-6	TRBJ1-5	TGTGCCAGCAGCTTACAGGGTAACAATCAGCCCCAGCATTTT	CASSLQGNNQPQHF
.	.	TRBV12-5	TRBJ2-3	TGTGCTAGTGGCCCTGGAGGCGAGGGCACAGATACGCAGTATTTT	CASGPGGEGTDTQYF
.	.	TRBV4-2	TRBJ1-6	TGTGCCAGCAGCCAAGATGGGGAGAATTCACCCCTCCACTTT	CASSQDGENSPLHF
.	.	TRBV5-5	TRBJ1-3	TGTGCCAGCAGCTCGGATGTTGGAAACACCATATATTTT	CASSSDVGNTIYF
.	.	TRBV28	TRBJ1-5	TGTGCCAGCGCTAGGGATAGCAATCAGCCCCAGCATTTT	CASARDSNQPQHF
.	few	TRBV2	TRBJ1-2	TGTGCCAGCAGGAACCAGAGTCTACTTAACTATGGCTACACCTTC	CASRNQSLLNYGYTF
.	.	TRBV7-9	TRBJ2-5	TGTGCCAGCAGCCCCAGGTGGGGGGCTGAGACCCAGTACTTC	CASSPRWGAETQYF